This T cell receptor (beta chain) stems from a study of early T cells in non-severe SARS-CoV-2 infection. Overall study context: Bulk RNA taken from unsorted whole blood was sequenced, leaving chains unpaired.

The V gene end was trimmed by 0 bases and the J gene end by 5 bases; junction bases not matched to a gene: 6. CDR1 is WNHNN, CDR2 SYGVQD, per germline (reference sequence). CDR3 length equals 16 residues. The TCR library protocol attached unique molecular identifiers to the individual cDNA molecules. One entry per CDR3 protein, called by TCRdb with MiXCR from the 5' RACE reads. This sample has tens of thousands of distinct CDR3 sequences, with roughly a fifth found just once. This clonotype was detected many times. Its antigen remains unknown. Regarding the study as a whole: There was a bias toward anti-spike CD8 responses in VDJdb matching, which missed private and CD4 specificities.

The chain carries TRBV10-1 and TRBJ2-2, with 7 nucleotides matching TRBD2. This receptor was obtained from an adult who was a healthcare worker with PCR-confirmed SARS-CoV-2 infection or an uninfected control (not recorded which). This sample comprised whole blood, obtained at baseline. CDR3: CASSESTASGTGELFF. The CDR3 DNA reads as TGCGCCAGCAGTGAGTCTACAGCTAGCGGAACCGGGGAGCTGTTTTTT.